This entry describes one TCR beta chain. This record comes from a study of blood T cell repertoires in COVID-19. Study-wide background: The United States, Italy and Spain were the sources of the acute and convalescent COVID-19 samples. PBMCs, B-cell-depleted T cells, or T cells provided the cDNA or gDNA that made up the material.

As handled by the study authors: Estimated nucleated cell counts came from reference gene primer amplification. The data were produced by immunoSEQ multiplex PCR, yet TCRdb's version contains in-frame clones alone and is incomplete. V, J and clone size are taken as reported in that table, and D and trimming were inferred from the DNA itself. The sample shows roughly 100,000 clones, more than 80% of them seen only once. The CDR3 is 12 residues long. The germline V and J ends were trimmed by 4 bases and 7 bases, with 8 bases remaining between them. Patients at the Seattle site were enrolled during active infection and followed longitudinally.

The receptor's source is a man older than 75 with COVID-19, enrolled during active disease. V is TRBV12-3 or TRBV12-4 and J is TRBJ2-1; D is undetermined. The sequencing input was peripheral blood. The CDR3 bases are TGTGCCAGCAGTTCGATACTTAATGAGCAGTTCTTC. Translation gives CASSSILNEQFF.